The rows below give T cell receptor beta chains drawn from one sample of a study of Graves' ophthalmopathy and Graves' hyperthyroidism. Via MiXCR, TCRdb re-called the multiplex PCR reads, giving one row per CDR3 protein. The sample carries some 350,000 distinct CDR3 sequences, roughly a sixth recorded once. Sequenced: peripheral blood. Receptors were obtained from an adult woman with stable Graves' hyperthyroidism. Both conserved end residues are trimmed from each CDR3.

11 | TRBV19 | ATSMGVNQPQH
15 | TRBV9 | ASSRGAGAGGANVLT
11 | TRBV7-7 | ASRRQGATEQY
12 | TRBV28 | ATQPPGLAYEQY
12 | TRBV20-1 | SARDGGGQETQY
14 | TRBV28 | ASNDIRLVGNTEAF
15 | TRBV7-2 | ASRYIPGQREGTEAF
11 | TRBV6-1 | ASSPGGTSEAF
16 | TRBV4-1 | ASSQDFGTHRRRGEQY
16 | TRBV7-2 | ASSLVRSGLAGAREQY
12 | TRBV27 | ASSAAGTGETQY
12 | TRBV28 | ASSFGNSGNIKY
15 | TRBV2 | ASPGGGSPHVRTEAF
12 | TRBV19 | ASSIQGMNYGYT
13 | TRBV6-2/TRBV6-3 | ASSYSTQGPYEQY
13 | TRBV2 | ASSARVGQGASQY
9 | TRBV30 | AWSPGREQY
9 | TRBV7-2 | ASSRDSEAF
11 | TRBV7-2 | ASSPDRVPPLH
9 | TRBV29-1 | SVKTGETQY
12 | TRBV7-2 | ASSLRGRNSPLH
14 | TRBV18 | ASSPRNSGSGETQY
12 | TRBV20-1 | SARALQAIYEQY
11 | TRBV20-1 | SALYSSGNTIY
13 | TRBV28 | ASSPFRVAWYGYT
11 | TRBV7-6 | ASSPKGNQPQH
14 | TRBV27 | ASSLTGIAASYEQY
12 | TRBV4-2 | ASSQEEGQNIQY
11 | TRBV12-3/TRBV12-4 | GSSLNSKETRY
10 | TRBV28 | ASRGQDTEAF
12 | TRBV5-1 | ASRTSNRRETQY
13 | TRBV6-1 | ASSEWQGSNQPQH
12 | TRBV7-3 | ASSSQGRDYGYT
13 | TRBV6-2/TRBV6-3 | ASRDTTGSNQPQH
12 | TRBV10-3 | AISGRDRGSEQY
13 | TRBV28 | ASSRRFSGANVLT
13 | TRBV6-5 | ASSYSSAHQETQY
18 | TRBV4-1 | ASSQDRLGAGGLLSYEQY
13 | TRBV11-2 | ASSDLAGELYEQY
14 | TRBV28 | ASSRPVGGRSYEQY
13 | TRBV19 | ASSKGQGFSYGYT
12 | TRBV20-1 | SAPGTNSNQPQH
13 | TRBV12-5 | ASGLVLAGVFEQY
11 | TRBV29-1 | SVVTPGRREAF
13 | TRBV4-1 | ASSQGRLSGNTIY
12 | TRBV5-1 | ASSLDSFRGGYT
11 | TRBV28 | ASSPGAPTEAF
13 | TRBV27 | ASRPGTSGPYEQY
12 | TRBV6-7 | ARLIRSGANVLT
14 | TRBV4-3 | ASSQGSTVEWSPLH
11 | TRBV6-1 | ASRSGTGWGYT
10 | TRBV20-1 | SASGPVETQY
14 | TRBV7-2 | ASSSHPGGRFYEQY
13 | TRBV6-2/TRBV6-3 | ASSPLWGRTYEQY
12 | TRBV12-3/TRBV12-4 | ASSRGRANYGYT
13 | TRBV27 | ASSLGSTGTGELF
10 | TRBV7-9 | ASSPQGDTQY
11 | TRBV6-1 | ATRYDRYTEAF